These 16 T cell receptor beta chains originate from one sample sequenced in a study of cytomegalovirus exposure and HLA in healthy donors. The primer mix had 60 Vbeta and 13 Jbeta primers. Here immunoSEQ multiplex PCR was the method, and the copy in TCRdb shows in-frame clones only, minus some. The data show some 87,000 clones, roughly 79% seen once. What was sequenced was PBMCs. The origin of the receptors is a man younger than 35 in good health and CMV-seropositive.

The CDR3: CASSQEYRGPGNTIYF. Here the CDR3 DNA reads TGCGCCAGCAGCCAAGAGTACAGGGGGCCTGGAAACACCATATATTTT. The rearrangement links TRBV4-1 to TRBJ1-3, with TRBD1 matching 9 bases. This CDR3 is built from 16 residues. Germline CDR1 and CDR2: MGHRA and YSYEKL. J lost 2 bases, V lost 0 bases, and 2 bases had no gene match.

The CDR3: CASSVRPQETEAFF. The CDR3, as DNA: TGTGCCAGCAGCGTTCGTCCACAGGAGACTGAAGCTTTCTTT. This chain connects TRBV9 to TRBJ1-1; maybe TRBD1 (5 bases). With 2 bases removed from V and 5 bases from J, the gap between germline ends came to 13 bases. The CDR3 loop spans 14 amino acids. Germline V gives CDR1 SGDLS, CDR2 YYNGEE.

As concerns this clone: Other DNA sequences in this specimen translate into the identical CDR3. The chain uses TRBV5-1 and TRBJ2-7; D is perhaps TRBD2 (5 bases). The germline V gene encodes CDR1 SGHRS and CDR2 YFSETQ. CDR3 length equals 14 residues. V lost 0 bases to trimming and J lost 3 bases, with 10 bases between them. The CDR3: CASSLVRGSYEQYF. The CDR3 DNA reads TGCGCCAGCAGCTTGGTACGGGGTAGCTACGAGCAGTACTTC.

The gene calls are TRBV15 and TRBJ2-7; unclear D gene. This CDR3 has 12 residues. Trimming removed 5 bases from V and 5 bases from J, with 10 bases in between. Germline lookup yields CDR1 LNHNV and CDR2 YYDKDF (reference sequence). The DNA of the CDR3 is TGTGCCACCAGCTTCGAAGTAGACGAGCAGTACTTC. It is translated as CATSFEVDEQYF.

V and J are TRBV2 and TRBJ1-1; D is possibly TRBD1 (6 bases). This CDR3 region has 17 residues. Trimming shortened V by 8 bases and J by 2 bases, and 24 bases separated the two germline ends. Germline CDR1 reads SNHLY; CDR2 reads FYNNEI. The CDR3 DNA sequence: TGTGCCAGCCTGGATATCAAGGGGGACACACTTAACACTGAAGCTTTCTTT. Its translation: CASLDIKGDTLNTEAFF.

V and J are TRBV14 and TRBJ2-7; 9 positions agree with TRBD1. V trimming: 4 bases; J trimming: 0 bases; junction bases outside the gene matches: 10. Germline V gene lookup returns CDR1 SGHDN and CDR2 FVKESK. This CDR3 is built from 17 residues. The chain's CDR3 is CASSPRTGALSSYEQYF. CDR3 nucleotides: TGTGCCAGCAGCCCCCGGACAGGGGCCCTTAGCTCCTACGAGCAGTACTTC. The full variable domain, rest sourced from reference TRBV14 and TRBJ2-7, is EAGVTQFPSHSVIEKGQTVTLRCDPISGHDNLYWYRRVMGKEIKFLLHFVKESKQDESGMPNNRFLAERTGGTYSTLKVQPAELEDSGVYFCASSPRTGALSSYEQYFGPGTRLTVT.

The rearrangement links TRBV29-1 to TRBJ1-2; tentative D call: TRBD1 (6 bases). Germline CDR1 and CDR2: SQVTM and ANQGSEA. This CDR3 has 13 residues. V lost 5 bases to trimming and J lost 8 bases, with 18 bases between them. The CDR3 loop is CSVRTGLAGGYTF. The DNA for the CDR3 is TGCAGCGTTCGCACAGGGCTCGCGGGCGGCTACACCTTC.

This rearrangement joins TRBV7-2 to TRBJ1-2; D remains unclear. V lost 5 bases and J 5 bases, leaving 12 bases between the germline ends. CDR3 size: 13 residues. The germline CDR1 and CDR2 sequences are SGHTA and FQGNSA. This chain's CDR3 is CASSPGPGYGYTF. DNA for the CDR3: TGTGCCAGCAGCCCCGGTCCCGGGTATGGCTACACCTTC.

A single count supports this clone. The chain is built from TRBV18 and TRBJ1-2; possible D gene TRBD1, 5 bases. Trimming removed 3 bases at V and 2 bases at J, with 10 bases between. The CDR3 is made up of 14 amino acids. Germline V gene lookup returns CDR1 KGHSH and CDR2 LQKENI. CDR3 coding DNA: TGTGCCAGCTCACCGGCGGGGACGAACTATGGCTACACCTTC. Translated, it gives CASSPAGTNYGYTF.

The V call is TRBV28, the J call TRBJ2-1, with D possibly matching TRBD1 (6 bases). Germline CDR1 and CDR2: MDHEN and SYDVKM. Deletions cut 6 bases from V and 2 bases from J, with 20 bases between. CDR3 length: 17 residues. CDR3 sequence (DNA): TGTGCCAGCAGCTATGATCGACGGGACACCACCTACAATGAGCAGTTCTTC. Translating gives CASSYDRRDTTYNEQFF.

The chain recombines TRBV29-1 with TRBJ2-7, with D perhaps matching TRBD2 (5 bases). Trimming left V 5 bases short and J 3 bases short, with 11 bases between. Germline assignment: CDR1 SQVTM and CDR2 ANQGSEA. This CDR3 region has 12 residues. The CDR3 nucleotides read TGCAGCGTTTCGTCTAGCTTCTACGAGCAGTACTTC. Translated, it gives CSVSSSFYEQYF.

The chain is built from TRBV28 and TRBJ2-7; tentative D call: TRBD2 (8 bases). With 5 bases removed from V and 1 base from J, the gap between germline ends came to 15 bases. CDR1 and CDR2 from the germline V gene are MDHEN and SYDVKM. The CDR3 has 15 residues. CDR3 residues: CASSRGGTASYEQYF. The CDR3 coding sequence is TGTGCCAGCAGTCGGGGGGGGACAGCTTCCTACGAGCAGTACTTC.

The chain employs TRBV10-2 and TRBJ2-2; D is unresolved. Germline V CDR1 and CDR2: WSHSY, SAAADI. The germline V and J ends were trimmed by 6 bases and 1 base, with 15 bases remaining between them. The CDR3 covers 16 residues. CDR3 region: CASSPFGPENTGELFF. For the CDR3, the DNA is TGCGCCAGCAGCCCTTTTGGGCCAGAGAACACCGGGGAGCTGTTTTTT.

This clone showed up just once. The CDR3: CASSPYGTNNEQFF. DNA of the CDR3: TGTGCCAGCAGCCCATACGGGACAAACAATGAGCAGTTCTTC. This chain connects TRBV7-9 to TRBJ2-1, with D possibly being TRBD1 (6 bases). Germline CDR1 and CDR2: SEHNR and FQNEAQ (reference sequence). Between the trimmed V and J ends, which lost 5 bases and 5 bases, there was a span of 13 bases. CDR3 length equals 14 residues.

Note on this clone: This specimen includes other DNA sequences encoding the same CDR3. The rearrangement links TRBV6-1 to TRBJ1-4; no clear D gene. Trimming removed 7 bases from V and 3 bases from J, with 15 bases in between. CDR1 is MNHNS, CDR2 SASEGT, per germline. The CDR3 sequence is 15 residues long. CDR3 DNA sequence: TGTGCCAGCAACGTTGACGGACTTTCTAATGAAAAACTGTTTTTT. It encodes CASNVDGLSNEKLFF.

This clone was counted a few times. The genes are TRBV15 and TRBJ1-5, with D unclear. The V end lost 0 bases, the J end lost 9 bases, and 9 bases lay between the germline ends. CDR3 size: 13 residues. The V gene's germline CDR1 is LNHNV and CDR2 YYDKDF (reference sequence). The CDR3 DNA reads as TGTGCCACCAGCAGAGATCAAGACTGGCCCCAGCATTTT. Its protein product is CATSRDQDWPQHF.